This T cell receptor (beta chain) was captured in a study of cytomegalovirus exposure and HLA in healthy donors. Both 60 Vbeta primers and 13 Jbeta primers went into the PCR. Repertoires were generated with immunoSEQ multiplex PCR, while TCRdb's copy carries only in-frame clones and drops some. The table shows 59,000 or so clones, with over 75% occurring only once. The CDR3 runs 14 residues. Germline CDR1 SGHAT, CDR2 FQNNGV. V shed 2 bases and J shed 3 bases, with 10 bases lying between them. The rearrangement uses TRBV11-2 and TRBJ2-5, with a weak D call TRBD1 (6 bases). Specimen: PBMCs. This TCR derives from a female donor in good health and CMV-seronegative. The DNA of the CDR3 is TGTGCCAGCAGCTTATCAGGGGTTGAAGAGACCCAGTACTTC. Encoded protein: CASSLSGVEETQYF.